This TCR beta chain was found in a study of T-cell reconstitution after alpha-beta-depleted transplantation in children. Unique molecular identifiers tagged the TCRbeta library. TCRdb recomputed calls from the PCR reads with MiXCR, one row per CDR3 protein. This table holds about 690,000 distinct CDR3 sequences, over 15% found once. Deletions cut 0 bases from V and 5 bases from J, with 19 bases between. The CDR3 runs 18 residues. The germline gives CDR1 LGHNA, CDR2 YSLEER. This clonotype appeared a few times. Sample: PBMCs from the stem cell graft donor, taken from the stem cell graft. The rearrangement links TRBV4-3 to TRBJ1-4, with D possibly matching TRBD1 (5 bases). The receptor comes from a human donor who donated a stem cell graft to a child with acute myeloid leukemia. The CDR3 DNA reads TGCGCCAGCAGCCAAGAGTCGATTCAACAGGTGATAAATGAAAAACTGTTTTTT. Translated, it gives CASSQESIQQVINEKLFF.